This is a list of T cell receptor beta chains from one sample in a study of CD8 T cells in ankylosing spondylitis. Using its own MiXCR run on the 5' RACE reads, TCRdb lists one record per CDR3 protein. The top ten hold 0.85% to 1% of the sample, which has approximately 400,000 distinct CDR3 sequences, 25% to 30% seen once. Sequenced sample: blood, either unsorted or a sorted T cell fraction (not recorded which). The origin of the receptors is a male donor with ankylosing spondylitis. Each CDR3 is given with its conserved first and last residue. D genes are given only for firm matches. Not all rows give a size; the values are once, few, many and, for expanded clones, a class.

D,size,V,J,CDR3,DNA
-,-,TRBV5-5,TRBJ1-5,CASSLLFLQGNQPQHF,TGTGCCAGCAGCTTGCTGTTTTTACAGGGCAATCAGCCCCAGCATTTT
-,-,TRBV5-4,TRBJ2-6,CASREADSGANVLTF,TGTGCCAGCAGGGAAGCAGACTCTGGGGCCAACGTCCTGACTTTC
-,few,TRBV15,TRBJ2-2,CATSETITGELFF,TGTGCCACCAGCGAGACTATCACCGGGGAGCTGTTTTTT
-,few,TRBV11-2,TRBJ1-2,CASSLVKSGGDSGYTF,TGTGCCAGCAGCTTAGTAAAGTCGGGGGGCGACTCTGGCTACACCTTC
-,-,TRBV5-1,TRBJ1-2,CASSQVEGSQYGYTF,TGCGCCAGCAGCCAGGTAGAGGGTTCACAGTATGGCTACACCTTC
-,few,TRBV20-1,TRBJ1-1,CSSRTPGNTEAFF,TGCAGTTCCCGGACTCCGGGGAACACTGAAGCTTTCTTT
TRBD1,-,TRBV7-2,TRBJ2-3,CASSLYGQGAMDTQYF,TGTGCCAGCAGCTTGTATGGGCAGGGGGCAATGGATACGCAGTATTTT
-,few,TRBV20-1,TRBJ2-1,CSARKGGTYNEQFF,TGCAGTGCCCGAAAGGGGGGGACCTACAATGAGCAGTTCTTC
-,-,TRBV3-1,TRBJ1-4,CASSPPGRATNEKLFF,TGTGCCAGCAGCCCGCCGGGTCGAGCAACTAATGAAAAACTGTTTTTT
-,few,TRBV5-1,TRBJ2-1,CASSSGLESSYNEQFF,TGCGCCAGCAGCTCGGGACTGGAGAGCTCCTACAATGAGCAGTTCTTC
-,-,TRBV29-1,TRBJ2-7,CSVSVDYEQYF,TGCAGCGTTTCCGTTGACTACGAGCAGTACTTC
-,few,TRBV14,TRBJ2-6,CASSQDLGFGANVLTF,TGTGCCAGCAGCCAAGATTTGGGGTTCGGGGCCAACGTCCTGACTTTC
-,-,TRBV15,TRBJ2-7,CATSGQVSYEQYF,TGTGCCACCAGCGGGCAGGTATCCTACGAGCAGTACTTC
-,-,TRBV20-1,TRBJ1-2,CSARWGWGGYTF,TGCAGTGCTAGATGGGGGTGGGGTGGCTACACCTTC
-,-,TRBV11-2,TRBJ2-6,CASSGTGGANVLTF,TGTGCCAGCTCGGGGACTGGTGGGGCCAACGTCCTGACTTTC
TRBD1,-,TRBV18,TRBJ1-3,CASSDGTDSGNTIYF,TGTGCCAGCTCAGATGGGACAGATTCTGGAAACACCATATATTTT